This entry features one T cell receptor (beta chain) sequence. Its antigen remains unknown. Treatment: approximately 9-day PBMC culture with coronavirus spike peptide pools or control peptides (ViraFEST assay). The unexposed donor gave CD4+ T cells before the COVID-19 pandemic (2011-2018). This sample stems from a study of vaccination and CD4 T cells after COVID-19. The Oncomine TCR Beta short-read assay generated sequence data from the DNA of cultured CD4+ T cells. A single record per CDR3 protein comes from TCRdb applying MiXCR to the PCR reads. The data hold about 8,400 distinct CDR3 sequences, with over 35% observed a single time. The germline CDR1 and CDR2 sequences are MNHNS and SASEGT. V was pared by 7 bases and J by 7 bases, with 11 bases between. CDR3 length: 12 residues.

This TCR was sampled from a human donor in good health. The sequencing sample was made of CD4+ T cells from blood, cultured in vitro. This chain connects TRBV6-1 to TRBJ2-1; unclear D gene. CDR3 DNA sequence: TGTGCCAGCACCGGCGGTTGGAATGAGCAGTTCTTC. Encoded protein: CASTGGWNEQFF.